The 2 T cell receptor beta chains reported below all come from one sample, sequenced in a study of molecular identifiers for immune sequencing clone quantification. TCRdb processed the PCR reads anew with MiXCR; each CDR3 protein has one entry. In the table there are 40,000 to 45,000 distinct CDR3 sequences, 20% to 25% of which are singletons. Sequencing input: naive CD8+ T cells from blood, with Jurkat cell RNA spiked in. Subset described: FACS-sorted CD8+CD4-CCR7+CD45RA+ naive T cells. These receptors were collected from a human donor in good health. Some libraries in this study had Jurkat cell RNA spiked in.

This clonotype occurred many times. The CDR3 loop reads CASSLDSGGPLETQYF. The CDR3 DNA follows: TGTGCCAGCAGCTTAGATAGCGGGGGGCCTTTAGAGACCCAGTACTTC. J is TRBJ2-5 and V is TRBV7-6, with 10 bases matching TRBD2. The V segment lost 1 base and the J segment 4 bases; nucleotides outside the gene matches: 6. Looked up from germline, CDR1 is SGHVS and CDR2 is FNYEAQ. There are 16 residues in the CDR3.

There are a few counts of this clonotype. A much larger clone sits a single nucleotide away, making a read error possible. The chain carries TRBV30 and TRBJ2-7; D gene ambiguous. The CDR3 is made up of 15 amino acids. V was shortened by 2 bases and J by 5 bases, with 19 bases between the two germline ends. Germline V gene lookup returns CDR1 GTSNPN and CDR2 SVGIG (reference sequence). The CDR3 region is CAWSSRGLPRDEQYF. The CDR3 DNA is TGTGCCTGGAGTTCCCGTGGCCTACCCCGCGACGAGCAGTACTTC. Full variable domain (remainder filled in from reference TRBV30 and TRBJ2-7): SQTIHQWPATLVQPVGSPLSLECTVEGTSNPNLYWYRQAAGRGLQLLFYSVGIGQISSEVPQNLSASRPQDRQFILSSKKLLLSDSGFYLCAWSSRGLPRDEQYFGPGTRLTVT.